This T cell receptor beta chain was captured by sequencing in a study of T cells in Graves' hyperthyroidism and ophthalmopathy. The table lists this clonotype with many counts. The V end was cut by 5 bases, the J end by 0 bases, with 8 bases between. Germline V lookup: CDR1 SGHTA, CDR2 FQGTGA. The CDR3 loop spans 15 amino acids. Researchers took RNA transcripts and amplified the TCR beta CDR3 regions from them. HTBI primers were the set used in a first-round RT-PCR of the TCR CDR3. TCRdb redid the calling of the multiplex PCR reads with MiXCR, one entry per CDR3 protein. The sample has 480,000 or so distinct CDR3 sequences, about 15% seen once; the top ten hold over 15%.

The source of this sequence is a young woman with Graves' hyperthyroidism. The chain links TRBV7-3 to TRBJ2-6; D gene uncertain. The source material was blood. For the CDR3, the DNA is TGTGCCAGCAGCCCACAGAGCTCTGGGGCCAACGTCCTGACTTTC. Protein product: CASSPQSSGANVLTF.